The rows below give T cell receptor beta chains drawn from one sample of a study of CD8+CD57+ T cells in acquired aplastic anemia. A single record per CDR3 protein comes from TCRdb applying MiXCR to the reads. The repertoire holds more than 150,000 distinct CDR3 sequences, with 45% to 60% as singletons. Specimen: sorted CD4+, CD8+, or CD8+CD57+ T cells (not recorded which) from PBMCs. These receptors originate from a human donor with aplastic anemia. CDR3s include the opening cysteine and the closing phenylalanine or tryptophan. D genes are given only for firm matches. Rows may omit the clone size; those that give it use once, few, many or a size class.

v_call	clone_size	d_call	j_call	cdr3_aa	cdr3_nt
TRBV4-2	NA	NA	TRBJ2-7	CASSFGTDAEQYF	TGTGCCAGCAGCTTCGGGACTGACGCCGAGCAGTACTTC
TRBV4-1	NA	NA	TRBJ1-5	CASSLRQYQPQHF	TGCGCCAGCAGCTTAAGACAGTATCAGCCCCAGCATTTT
TRBV10-3	many	TRBD1	TRBJ1-1	CAISGRTGQNTEAFF	TGTGCCATCAGTGGTAGGACAGGTCAGAACACTGAAGCTTTCTTT
TRBV29-1	many	TRBD1	TRBJ2-7	CSVYSGGSYEQYF	TGCAGCGTGTACTCAGGGGGCTCCTACGAGCAGTACTTC
TRBV7-8	NA	TRBD1	TRBJ2-2	CASSAQGQDTGELFF	TGTGCCAGCAGCGCGCAGGGACAGGACACCGGGGAGCTGTTTTTT
TRBV7-7	few	TRBD1	TRBJ2-5	CASSLDRVGETQYF	TGTGCTAGCAGCTTGGACAGGGTAGGAGAGACCCAGTACTTC
TRBV18	NA	NA	TRBJ2-7	CASSPSSGVGEQYF	TGTGCCAGCTCACCATCCTCGGGGGTAGGCGAGCAGTACTTC
TRBV24-1	NA	TRBD2	TRBJ2-7	CATSDATSGTPGEQYF	TGTGCCACCAGTGATGCGACTAGCGGGACCCCTGGCGAGCAGTACTTC
TRBV6-1	few	NA	TRBJ1-2	CASRRPSTGYTF	TGTGCCAGCAGACGACCTTCTACTGGCTACACCTTC
TRBV24-1	once	TRBD1	TRBJ1-5	CATSAPGTGPYQPQHF	TGTGCCACCAGTGCCCCCGGGACAGGACCCTATCAGCCCCAGCATTTT
TRBV9	NA	NA	TRBJ1-1	CASSVAGEAFF	TGTGCCAGCAGCGTGGCTGGAGAAGCTTTCTTT
TRBV20-1	few	TRBD2	TRBJ2-7	CSARLLAGGPDEQYF	TGCAGTGCTAGGCTGCTAGCGGGGGGGCCCGACGAGCAGTACTTC
TRBV4-2	many	NA	TRBJ2-1	CASSQEGRVDEQFF	TGTGCCAGCAGCCAAGAGGGCAGGGTCGATGAGCAGTTCTTC
TRBV5-1	few	TRBD2	TRBJ2-7	CASTPAGGSYEQYF	TGCGCCAGCACCCCGGCCGGGGGGTCCTACGAGCAGTACTTC
TRBV9	many	NA	TRBJ1-2	CASSVLGAGANYGYTF	TGTGCCAGCAGCGTACTGGGTGCAGGGGCTAACTATGGCTACACCTTC
TRBV5-1	NA	NA	TRBJ1-4	CASSKDGGEKLSF	TGCGCCAGCAGCAAGGATGGCGGAGAAAAACTGTCTTTT
TRBV4-3	NA	NA	TRBJ1-1	CASSRVTGGYTEAFF	TGCGCCAGCAGCAGAGTGACAGGTGGGTACACTGAAGCTTTCTTT
TRBV6-5	many	NA	TRBJ2-3	CASSDTSSTDTQYF	TGTGCCAGCAGCGACACTTCTAGCACAGATACGCAGTATTTT
TRBV7-8	NA	NA	TRBJ2-7	CASSLGTVNYEQYF	TGTGCCAGCAGCTTAGGGACAGTAAACTACGAGCAGTACTTC
TRBV2	once	TRBD1	TRBJ1-1	CASRLGQGGAEAFF	TGTGCCAGCAGATTGGGACAGGGGGGCGCTGAAGCTTTCTTT
TRBV7-9	many	NA	TRBJ1-4	CASSLGEGLEREKLFF	TGTGCCAGCAGCTTAGGGGAAGGTCTAGAGAGGGAAAAACTGTTTTTT
TRBV6-1	few	NA	TRBJ1-4	CASSLRNSNEKLFF	TGTGCCAGCAGTCTGCGGAATAGTAATGAAAAACTGTTTTTT
TRBV10-3	NA	NA	TRBJ2-3	CAISVRETDTQYF	TGTGCCATCAGTGTCAGGGAGACAGATACGCAGTATTTT
TRBV25-1	NA	NA	TRBJ1-1	CASSDASDSHTEAFF	TGTGCCAGCAGTGACGCTTCGGACAGTCACACTGAAGCTTTCTTT
TRBV2	many	NA	TRBJ1-5	CASNGYSNQPQHF	TGTGCCAGCAACGGCTATAGCAATCAGCCCCAGCATTTT
TRBV10-2	NA	TRBD2	TRBJ2-7	CAGRTSGLEQYF	TGCGCCGGTAGGACTAGCGGGCTCGAGCAGTACTTC
TRBV10-3	many	TRBD2	TRBJ2-7	CASGSRDGGFAEQYF	TGTGCCAGCGGATCCCGGGACGGGGGGTTTGCCGAGCAGTACTTC
TRBV20-1	NA	NA	TRBJ2-2	CSARPGHWNTGELFF	TGCAGTGCTCGCCCGGGACACTGGAACACCGGGGAGCTGTTTTTT